The 27 T cell receptor beta chains below were found in one sample sequenced in a study of technical replicates of blood from several donors. TCRdb's table, derived via immunoSEQ multiplex PCR, lists solely in-frame clones and lacks some. The data show approximately 74,000 clones, approximately 88% seen once. Material for sequencing was PBMCs. The receptors come from a human donor in good health. Some clones in this sample may be carry-over from other donors' samples.

J is TRBJ1-3 and V is TRBV5-4, with 7 bases aligning to TRBD1. In germline, CDR1 is SGHNT, CDR2 YYREEE (reference sequence). CDR3 length: 14 residues. With V trimmed by 3 bases and J by 3 bases, 3 bases remained unmatched. For the CDR3, the DNA is TGTGCCAGCAGCTCGACAGGGCTTGGAAACACCATATATTTT. This sequence encodes CASSSTGLGNTIYF.

The V gene is TRBV6-5, the J gene TRBJ1-2, with D unresolved. V was clipped by 6 bases and J by 4 bases, with 12 bases between them. The CDR3 sequence is 13 residues long. Germline CDR1 and CDR2: MNHEY and SVGAGI. The CDR3 sequence: CASSKTVAYGYTF. CDR3 nucleotides: TGTGCCAGCAGCAAGACTGTGGCCTATGGCTACACCTTC.

The rearrangement links TRBV5-8 to TRBJ2-1; D may be TRBD2 (6 bases). Germline V lookup: CDR1 SGHTS, CDR2 YDEGEE. This CDR3 has 18 residues. V was clipped by 2 bases and J by 0 bases, with 18 bases between them. The CDR3 protein is CASSFRASALSSYNEQFF. CDR3 nucleotide sequence: TGTGCCAGCAGCTTCAGGGCTAGCGCCCTGAGCTCCTACAATGAGCAGTTCTTC.

The chain links TRBV12-5 to TRBJ2-5; D perhaps matches TRBD2 (6 bases). This CDR3 has 12 amino acids. Germline values: CDR1 LGHNT, CDR2 FRNRAP. Between the trimmed V and J ends, which lost 6 bases and 11 bases, there was a span of 16 bases. DNA of the CDR3: TGTGCTAGTGGCCCGCCCTGGGGGGAGCAGTACTTC. Its protein product is CASGPPWGEQYF.

This chain connects TRBV4-2 to TRBJ2-7; D is perhaps TRBD1 (6 bases). The V gene lost 3 bases and the J gene lost 3 bases, with 9 bases spanning the gap. CDR1 and CDR2 from the germline V gene are LGHNA and YNFKEQ. The CDR3 is 13 residues long. As DNA, the CDR3 is TGTGCCAGCAGCCAGGACAGAGTCTACGAGCAGTACTTC. This codes for CASSQDRVYEQYF.

This chain joins TRBV27 and TRBJ2-3, with TRBD2 matching 12 bases. The V gene end was trimmed by 2 bases and the J gene end by 4 bases; junction bases not matched to a gene: 1. CDR3 length equals 15 residues. Germline lookup yields CDR1 MNHEY and CDR2 SMNVEV (reference sequence). The CDR3 reads CASSLLAGGSDTQYF. Written as DNA, the CDR3 is TGTGCCAGCAGTTTACTAGCGGGAGGGTCAGATACGCAGTATTTT.

About this clone itself: Different DNA sequences within this sample yield the same CDR3. V is TRBV10-3 and J is TRBJ2-7; no clear D. V dropped 7 bases and J dropped 4 bases, with 23 bases sitting between them. Germline V gene data show CDR1 as ENHRY and CDR2 as SYGVKD. CDR3 length equals 16 residues. The CDR3 sequence: CAIIRDRLPRRYEQYF. CDR3 nucleotide sequence: TGTGCCATCATTAGAGATCGACTCCCCCGCCGTTACGAGCAGTACTTC.

The chain has TRBV11-2 and TRBJ1-2, with a possible D match to TRBD1 (5 bases). The CDR3 covers 14 residues. The V end was cut by 4 bases, the J end by 4 bases, with 13 bases between. The germline gives CDR1 SGHAT, CDR2 FQNNGV. In nucleotides, the CDR3 is TGTGCCAGCAGCTCGGGGGGTCTTCCCTATGGCTACACCTTC. Its protein is CASSSGGLPYGYTF.

The chain links TRBV6-5 to TRBJ1-1, with TRBD1 as a possible D gene (5 bases). The ends were cut back, 7 bases at V and 5 bases at J, with 14 bases in the middle. The CDR3 sequence is 13 residues long. The germline CDR1 and CDR2 sequences are MNHEY and SVGAGI. CDR3 sequence: CASTTWGRTEAFF. The CDR3 DNA sequence: TGTGCCAGCACTACATGGGGGAGGACTGAAGCTTTCTTT.

The CDR3 loop is CASSYTSGANVLTF. The CDR3 coding sequence is TGCGCCAGCAGCTACACCTCTGGGGCCAACGTCCTGACTTTC. The gene calls are TRBV5-1 and TRBJ2-6, with D uncertain. Germline values: CDR1 SGHRS, CDR2 YFSETQ. With 3 bases removed from V and 0 bases from J, the gap between germline ends came to 4 bases. This CDR3 comprises 14 residues. Based on the CDR3 plus reference TRBV5-1 and TRBJ2-6, the full variable domain is KAGVTQTPRYLIKTRGQQVTLSCSPISGHRSVSWYQQTPGQGLQFLFEYFSETQRNKGNFPGRFSGRQFSNSRSEMNVSTLELGDSALYLCASSYTSGANVLTFGAGSRLTVL.

This chain uses TRBV6-1 with TRBJ2-1; 8 bases are shared with TRBD2. The CDR3 extends over 15 amino acids. Trimming at V came to 6 bases and at J to 4 bases, leaving 8 bases not matched to a gene. Germline lookup yields CDR1 MNHNS and CDR2 SASEGT. CDR3 region: CASSRLTSVYNEQFF. The CDR3 nucleotides read TGTGCCAGCAGCCGACTGACTAGCGTATACAATGAGCAGTTCTTC.

The chain recombines TRBV19 with TRBJ1-1; D uncertain. The CDR3 is 14 residues long. Trimming took 4 bases from V and 7 from J, leaving 16 bases between them. CDR1 and CDR2 (germline): LNHDA, SQIVND (reference sequence). CDR3: CASSTWAYRGEAFF. For the CDR3, the DNA is TGTGCCAGTAGTACCTGGGCCTACCGGGGTGAAGCTTTCTTT.

This chain joins TRBV21-1 and TRBJ2-2; the listed D gene, TRBD2, was not tested against the DNA. TRBV21-1 is assigned pseudogene status. This CDR3 region has 16 residues. CDR3 residues: CASNRLAGGSHGELFF. The CDR3 DNA follows: TGTGCCAGCAACCGACTAGCGGGAGGCTCCCACGGGGAGCTGTTTTTT.

The rearrangement uses TRBV6-1 and TRBJ1-6, with 7 bases lining up with TRBD1. Per the germline V gene, CDR1 is MNHNS and CDR2 is SASEGT. Trimming cost V 2 bases and J 7 bases; bases outside gene matches: 5. The CDR3 has 15 amino acids. The CDR3 sequence: CASSELGQSNSPLHF. In DNA form, the CDR3 reads TGTGCCAGCAGTGAATTGGGACAGTCAAATTCACCCCTCCACTTT.

This clone was seen only once. The chain couples TRBV7-2 to TRBJ2-7, with 9 nucleotides matching TRBD2. CDR3 length: 14 residues. The germline CDR1 and CDR2 sequences are SGHTA and FQGNSA. Germline trimming cut 5 bases from V and 5 bases from J; bases unmatched to any gene: 7. The CDR3 is CASSPGTSSHEQYF. The DNA of the CDR3 is TGTGCCAGCAGCCCCGGGACTAGCAGCCACGAGCAGTACTTC. The whole variable domain, filled in from reference TRBV7-2 and TRBJ2-7, reads GAGVSQSPSNKVTEKGKDVELRCDPISGHTALYWYRQSLGQGLEFLIYFQGNSAPDKSGLPSDRFSAERTGGSVSTLTIQRTQQEDSAVYLCASSPGTSSHEQYFGPGTRLTVT.

The CDR3 is CASSQTGSFSPLHF. DNA of the CDR3: TGCGCCAGCAGCCAGACAGGGTCCTTCTCACCCCTCCACTTT. V and J are TRBV4-3 and TRBJ1-6; 7 bases match TRBD1. This CDR3 is 14 amino acids long. Germline trimming cut 3 bases from V and 10 bases from J; bases unmatched to any gene: 6. Germline CDR1 is LGHNA and CDR2 is YSLEER.

This chain links TRBV11-2 with TRBJ1-4; D call uncertain. The V gene's germline CDR1 is SGHAT and CDR2 FQNNGV. The CDR3 is made up of 13 amino acids. The V end was cut by 6 bases, the J end by 8 bases, with 13 bases between. The DNA of the CDR3 is TGTGCCAGCAGTAACAGCCCTTGGGAAAAACTGTTTTTT. It is translated as CASSNSPWEKLFF.

This sequence joins TRBV6-5 and TRBJ1-2; a weak D match, TRBD1 (5 bases). This CDR3 spans 14 amino acids. Germline V gene data show CDR1 as MNHEY and CDR2 as SVGAGI. V lost 3 bases to trimming and J lost 6 bases, with 14 bases between them. The CDR3 protein is CASSYNMGLDGYTF. In DNA, the CDR3 is TGTGCCAGCAGTTATAATATGGGACTCGATGGCTACACCTTC.

The chain has TRBV15 and TRBJ1-4; 7 positions match TRBD1. The V gene end was trimmed by 1 base and the J gene end by 4 bases; junction bases not matched to a gene: 3. CDR1 is LNHNV, CDR2 YYDKDF, per germline (reference sequence). The CDR3 contains 15 residues. CDR3 DNA sequence: TGTGCCACCAGCAGAGGGGACAGCTTTAATGAAAAACTGTTTTTT. This gives the protein CATSRGDSFNEKLFF.

The CDR3 is CASRRNGQKSTDTQYF. The CDR3 region has the DNA TGTGCCAGCAGGCGCAACGGACAGAAGAGCACAGATACGCAGTATTTT. The chain combines TRBV27 with TRBJ2-3, with a possible D match to TRBD1 (6 bases). Trimming shortened V by 6 bases and J by 0 bases, and 16 bases separated the two germline ends. CDR3 length equals 16 residues. Per germline, CDR1 MNHEY and CDR2 SMNVEV (reference sequence).

The rearrangement joins TRBV30 to TRBJ2-7, with D possibly being TRBD1 (5 bases). V lost 6 bases and J 2 bases, leaving 14 bases between the germline ends. The CDR3 contains 13 residues. Looked up from germline, CDR1 is GTSNPN and CDR2 is SVGIG (reference sequence). The CDR3 loop is CACDSPGPYEQYF. The CDR3 DNA reads TGTGCCTGCGACAGTCCCGGCCCCTACGAGCAGTACTTC.

The chain links TRBV11-2 to TRBJ2-1, with D maybe TRBD2 (6 bases). V was trimmed by 1 base and J by 0 bases, leaving 7 bases between them. Germline V CDR1 and CDR2: SGHAT, FQNNGV. The CDR3 has 15 residues. CDR3 in amino acids: CASSLASDSYNEQFF. DNA for the CDR3: TGTGCCAGCAGCTTAGCTAGCGACTCCTACAATGAGCAGTTCTTC.

V gene TRBV2 combines with J gene TRBJ2-2; no reliable D call. Germline-derived CDR1 and CDR2 are SNHLY and FYNNEI. V lost 1 base to trimming and J lost 6 bases, with 12 bases between them. This CDR3 spans 15 amino acids. The CDR3 protein is CASSEVGYQAGELFF. CDR3 in DNA: TGTGCCAGCAGTGAAGTAGGCTACCAGGCCGGGGAGCTGTTTTTT.

The chain joins TRBV7-6 to TRBJ2-7; 9 positions match TRBD1. After removal of 5 bases from V and 7 bases from J, the junction contained 9 bases not matched to a gene. Germline values: CDR1 SGHVS, CDR2 FNYEAQ. The CDR3 length is 14 residues. CDR3 DNA: TGTGCCAGCAGCCGGGACAGGGCCTTAGGTGAGCAGTACTTC. Its protein is CASSRDRALGEQYF.

The chain links TRBV7-6 to TRBJ2-3; D is unclear. Per germline, CDR1 SGHVS and CDR2 FNYEAQ. This CDR3 spans 14 amino acids. The V gene lost 3 bases and the J gene lost 0 bases, with 7 bases spanning the gap. The CDR3 nucleotides read TGTGCCAGCAGCTTCGGCGGTAGCACAGATACGCAGTATTTT. Translating gives CASSFGGSTDTQYF.

The V call is TRBV7-3, the J call TRBJ1-1, with 10 nucleotides matching TRBD1. The CDR3 is 17 amino acids. V lost 2 bases, J lost 3 bases, and 9 bases stayed unmatched. Germline CDR1 SGHTA, CDR2 FQGTGA. Here the CDR3 reads CASSLWGDRGRYTEAFF. CDR3 nucleotide sequence: TGTGCCAGCAGCTTATGGGGGGACAGGGGCCGGTACACTGAAGCTTTCTTT.

This chain connects TRBV21-1 to TRBJ2-7; the D call of TRBD1 is as the table states it, not checked on the DNA. TRBV21-1 is a pseudogene. This CDR3 has 20 residues. The CDR3 DNA reads TGTGCCAGCAGCAATCTTGGGAACCCAGGGACAGTCGGGGGAGGTCGCGAGCAGTACTTC. Its translation: CASSNLGNPGTVGGGREQYF.